This TCR beta chain stems from a study of type 1 and type 2 diabetes patients. Study in general: Donors were type 1 diabetes, type 2 diabetes, or nondiabetic controls. CD4+ or CD8+ T cells were positively selected from PBMCs with microbeads.

Germline CDR1 MNHEY, CDR2 SMNVEV (reference sequence). The CDR3 has 13 residues. V dropped 3 bases and J dropped 7 bases, with 13 bases sitting between them. A word on this clonotype: The antigen is undetermined.

Amplification started from genomic DNA. A primer set of 30 forward and 13 reverse primers amplified the CDR3. TCRdb redid the calling of the multiplex PCR reads with MiXCR, one entry per CDR3 protein. The sample shows a few hundred thousand distinct CDR3 sequences, roughly 50% of them seen only once. Findings and limits, study-wide: Some HECs seen only in T1D might also appear in more T2D or control samples.

Approximately 9 milliliters of peripheral blood were collected from each participant. This TCR came from a man younger than 35 with type 2 diabetes. Sequenced material: peripheral blood mononuclear cells (PBMCs). V gene TRBV27 combines with J gene TRBJ2-7; D gene ambiguous. CDR3 protein: CASSFSNYWEQYF. The CDR3 nucleotides are TGTGCCAGCAGTTTCAGTAACTACTGGGAGCAGTACTTC.